Described below is a single TCR beta chain sequence and its context. Positively selected for CCR7, the CD45RO-negative cells used as naive CD8 cells excluded terminally differentiated effector memory CD45RA+ cells. This specimen comes from a study of shared clonotypes between healthy human individuals. TCRdb's table, derived via immunoSEQ multiplex PCR, lists solely in-frame clones and lacks some. Here the sample spans fewer than 700,000 clones, around 96% being singletons. The germline V gene has CDR1 SSHAT and CDR2 FNYEAQ (reference sequence). There are 15 residues in the CDR3. V lost 0 bases, J lost 0 bases, and 8 bases lay in between.

The chain uses TRBV7-7 and TRBJ2-5, with D tentatively TRBD2 (6 bases). Sequences were obtained from naive CD8+ T cells sorted from blood. The origin of this receptor is a woman under 40 in good health. In DNA, the CDR3 is TGTGCCAGCAGCTTAGCGCGGGGCTACCAAGAGACCCAGTACTTC. It encodes CASSLARGYQETQYF.